This entry lists 18 T cell receptor beta chains sequenced from one sample in a study of PD-1 blockade in classical Hodgkin lymphoma. Repertoires were generated with immunoSEQ multiplex PCR, while TCRdb's copy carries only in-frame clones and drops some. The sample contains just over 14,000 clones, approximately 90% of which appear only once. As for time point: newly diagnosed, previously untreated cHL patient sample. Thawed PBMCs were the source of CD8+ T cells, obtained through magnetic negative selection. The sample was CD8+ T cells from blood. The receptors here all came from a human donor with classical Hodgkin lymphoma.

V and J are TRBV5-1 and TRBJ2-1, with 9 bases identical to TRBD1. CDR1 is SGHRS, CDR2 YFSETQ, per germline. The CDR3 spans 16 residues. Trimming at V came to 1 base and at J to 5 bases, leaving 7 bases not matched to a gene. The CDR3: CASSLSTGQGNNEQFF. The CDR3 DNA follows: TGCGCCAGCAGCTTGTCGACGGGACAGGGAAACAATGAGCAGTTCTTC.

CDR3 amino acids: CASSVEAGLTEKLFF. CDR3 DNA sequence: TGTGCCAGCAGCGTAGAGGCAGGGTTGACTGAAAAACTGTTTTTT. This chain links TRBV9 with TRBJ1-4; maybe TRBD1 (5 bases). Germline V gene lookup returns CDR1 SGDLS and CDR2 YYNGEE. The CDR3 consists of 15 residues. The V end lost 0 bases, the J end lost 7 bases, and 13 bases lay between the germline ends. Using reference TRBV9 and TRBJ1-4 for the parts outside the CDR3, the full variable domain is DSGVTQTPKHLITATGQRVTLRCSPRSGDLSVYWYQQSLDQGLQFLIQYYNGEERAKGNILERFSAQQFPDLHSELNLSSLELGDSALYFCASSVEAGLTEKLFFGSGTQLSVL.

The CDR3 bases are TGTGCCAGCAGTGAAGGCACGAGCAGTCCCTACAATGAGCAGTTCTTC. Protein product: CASSEGTSSPYNEQFF. The rearrangement uses TRBV2 and TRBJ2-1; no clear D. V gave up 1 base and J gave up 2 bases, with 12 bases separating them. CDR1 is SNHLY, CDR2 FYNNEI, per germline. The CDR3 has 16 amino acids.

The rearrangement joins TRBV4-1 to TRBJ2-7; perhaps TRBD2 as D (5 bases). Per the germline V gene, CDR1 is MGHRA and CDR2 is YSYEKL. The CDR3 covers 16 residues. V gave up 0 bases and J gave up 6 bases, with 18 bases separating them. DNA of the CDR3: TGCGCCAGCAGCCAAGATAGGGTCAAGGACTTCGGCGAGCAGTACGTC. Translated, it gives CASSQDRVKDFGEQYV.

V gene TRBV6-6 combines with J gene TRBJ1-2; D is possibly TRBD1 (6 bases). The germline V gene has CDR1 MNHNY and CDR2 SVGAGI (reference sequence). CDR3 size: 15 residues. Trimming cost V 2 bases and J 4 bases, with 14 bases left between them. DNA of the CDR3: TGTGCCAGCAGTTACGACACAGGGACGGCCTATGGCTACACCTTC. This translates into CASSYDTGTAYGYTF.

This clone was picked up a small number of times. The chain carries TRBV9 and TRBJ1-1; 9 bases map to TRBD1. CDR1 is SGDLS and CDR2 is YYNGEE in the germline V gene. V trimming: 3 bases; J trimming: 9 bases; junction bases outside the gene matches: 3. The CDR3 is made up of 12 amino acids. CDR3 nucleotides: TGTGCCAGCAGCGGGGGGACAGGGAAAGCTTTCTTT. It translates to CASSGGTGKAFF.

The V gene is TRBV6-6, the J gene TRBJ1-5; D call uncertain. V was pared by 10 bases and J by 2 bases, with 18 bases between. Germline CDR1 reads MNHNY; CDR2 reads SVGAGI (reference sequence). The CDR3 contains 15 residues. This chain's CDR3 is CAIAQRLEGNQPQHF. The DNA for the CDR3 is TGTGCCATCGCCCAAAGACTGGAGGGCAATCAGCCCCAGCATTTT.

The V and J genes are TRBV4-1 and TRBJ2-3; TRBD2 matches at 12 bases. There are 17 residues in the CDR3. V dropped 4 bases and J dropped 6; count of bases not matched to a gene: 11. Germline V gene lookup returns CDR1 MGHRA and CDR2 YSYEKL. CDR3: CASSLTLTSGSSDTQYF. CDR3 nucleotide sequence: TGCGCCAGCAGCCTGACCTTGACTAGCGGGAGTTCGGATACGCAGTATTTT.

The V call is TRBV4-1, the J call TRBJ1-2, with 9 positions matching TRBD1. The V gene end was trimmed by 0 bases and the J gene end by 1 base; junction bases not matched to a gene: 3. Germline CDR1 and CDR2: MGHRA and YSYEKL. The CDR3 sequence is 16 residues long. The CDR3 protein is CASSQEQGAGNYGYTF. DNA for the CDR3: TGCGCCAGCAGCCAAGAACAGGGGGCTGGTAACTATGGCTACACCTTC.

V usage is TRBV19 and J usage is TRBJ1-1; TRBD1 is a possible D gene (6 bases). The V gene lost 7 bases and the J gene lost 0 bases, with 18 bases spanning the gap. The CDR3 sequence is 16 residues long. The germline V gene has CDR1 LNHDA and CDR2 SQIVND (reference sequence). CDR3 residues: CASTWGAPLLNTEAFF. The CDR3, as DNA: TGTGCCAGTACGTGGGGGGCCCCCCTACTGAACACTGAAGCTTTCTTT. The variable domain in full, completed from reference TRBV19 and TRBJ1-1, reads DGGITQSPKYLFRKEGQNVTLSCEQNLNHDAMYWYRQDPGQGLRLIYYSQIVNDFQKGDIAEGYSVSREKKESFPLTVTSAQKNPTAFYLCASTWGAPLLNTEAFFGQGTRLTVV.

The rearrangement uses TRBV30 and TRBJ2-7; 13 bases are shared with TRBD2. The CDR3 runs to 18 residues. The germline CDR1 and CDR2 sequences are GTSNPN and SVGIG (reference sequence). Germline trimming cut 4 bases from V and 0 bases from J; bases unmatched to any gene: 12. Written as DNA, the CDR3 is TGTGCCTGGACCGCAGGGGTAACTAGCGGGGGGGGCTCCTACGAGCAGTACGTC. Translating it yields CAWTAGVTSGGGSYEQYV.

This clone came up once. CDR3 residues: CASSSTATGSTEAFF. CDR3 in DNA: TGTGCCAGCAGTTCTACTGCGACAGGGTCCACTGAAGCTTTCTTT. The rearrangement joins TRBV27 to TRBJ1-1, with TRBD1 matching 7 bases. The CDR3 is made up of 15 amino acids. The germline V gene has CDR1 MNHEY and CDR2 SMNVEV (reference sequence). The ends lost 4 bases at V and 4 bases at J; junction bases unmatched: 9.

This clone appeared a few times. This sequence joins TRBV5-6 and TRBJ1-1; D is perhaps TRBD1 (6 bases). The V gene's germline CDR1 is SGHDT and CDR2 YYEEEE. V was cut by 4 bases and J by 3 bases, with 13 bases left in between. This CDR3 is 14 amino acids long. CDR3 sequence: CASSLGGLDTEAFF. The CDR3 nucleotides are TGTGCCAGCAGCCTTGGGGGGCTGGACACTGAAGCTTTCTTT. Variable domain in full (rest from reference TRBV5-6 and TRBJ1-1): DAGVTQSPTHLIKTRGQQVTLRCSPKSGHDTVSWYQQALGQGPQFIFQYYEEEERQRGNFPDRFSGHQFPNYSSELNVNALLLGDSALYLCASSLGGLDTEAFFGQGTRLTVV.

The chain uses TRBV27 and TRBJ1-5, with D perhaps TRBD1 (5 bases). CDR1 and CDR2 (germline): MNHEY, SMNVEV (reference sequence). Trimming pared 2 bases from V and 2 bases from J, leaving 7 bases between. CDR3 length: 14 amino acids. CDR3 DNA sequence: TGTGCCAGCAGTTTAAGGGGCGGCAATCAGCCCCAGCATTTT. Translating it yields CASSLRGGNQPQHF.

The chain joins TRBV28 to TRBJ1-4; 9 positions agree with TRBD1. Unmatched junction bases numbered 7, after V lost 6 bases and J lost 8 bases. Germline CDR1 reads MDHEN; CDR2 reads SYDVKM. This CDR3 has 14 residues. CDR3 in DNA: TGTGCCAGCAGCCAGGACAGGGGCGAAGAAAAACTGTTTTTT. This translates into CASSQDRGEEKLFF.

This chain uses TRBV4-1 with TRBJ2-1; 8 nucleotides line up with TRBD2. Germline CDR1 is MGHRA and CDR2 is YSYEKL. J was trimmed by 2 bases and V by 1 base; bases with no gene match: 4. CDR3 size: 16 residues. The CDR3 reads CASSQVPGRAYNEQFF. As DNA, the CDR3 is TGCGCCAGCAGCCAAGTTCCCGGGAGGGCCTACAATGAGCAGTTCTTC.

This sequence joins TRBV5-8 and TRBJ2-7; 10 bases map to TRBD2. V lost 1 base and J lost 4; bases outside the gene matches: 5. CDR3 length: 15 residues. Germline V gives CDR1 SGHTS, CDR2 YDEGEE. CDR3 sequence (DNA): TGTGCCAGCAGCTTGTGGACTAGCGGAGGTTACGAGCAGTACTTC. This sequence encodes CASSLWTSGGYEQYF.

J is TRBJ1-2 and V is TRBV28; D unclear. In germline, CDR1 is MDHEN, CDR2 SYDVKM. This CDR3 has 13 amino acids. The ends were cut back, 1 base at V and 8 bases at J, with 11 bases in the middle. The CDR3 region is CASSLSSGWGYTF. The CDR3, as DNA: TGTGCCAGCAGTTTATCATCGGGTTGGGGCTACACCTTC.